A selection of T cell receptor beta chains follows, all from one sample in a study of T cell responses to AZD1222 COVID-19 vaccine. Assay used: immunoSEQ multiplex PCR; TCRdb lists only in-frame clones, some missing. This table has fewer than 130,000 clones, roughly 89% appearing once. Source: peripheral blood, taken 28 days after the second AZD1222 dose. The receptor source for this set is an adult who received the AZD1222 COVID-19 vaccine. Each CDR3 is given with its conserved first and last residue. The D gene is left open where the match is weak. Not all rows give a size; the values are once, few, many and, for expanded clones, a class.

D gene: NA
CDR3 length: 13
V gene: TRBV27
J gene: TRBJ1-4
clone size: NA
CDR3 DNA: TGTGCCAGCAGTTTTATCCTCGGTGAAAAACTGTTTTTT
CDR3 protein: CASSFILGEKLFF

D gene: NA
CDR3 length: 11
V gene: TRBV29-1
J gene: TRBJ2-2
clone size: once
CDR3 DNA: TGCAGCGTTGGATATGCCGGGGAGCTGTTTTTT
CDR3 protein: CSVGYAGELFF

D gene: NA
CDR3 length: 16
V gene: TRBV19
J gene: TRBJ1-2
clone size: once
CDR3 DNA: TGTGCCAGTACCAGGTATATCGGGGATCCTAACTATGGCTACACCTTC
CDR3 protein: CASTRYIGDPNYGYTF

D gene: TRBD1
CDR3 length: 14
V gene: TRBV18
J gene: TRBJ1-1
clone size: NA
CDR3 DNA: TGTGCCAGCTCACCGCGGACAGGGGGCACTGAAGCTTTCTTT
CDR3 protein: CASSPRTGGTEAFF

D gene: NA
CDR3 length: 13
V gene: TRBV23-1
J gene: TRBJ1-3
clone size: NA
CDR3 DNA: TGCGCCAGCAGTCAAGGTCCTGGAAACACCATATATTTT
CDR3 protein: CASSQGPGNTIYF

D gene: NA
CDR3 length: 14
V gene: TRBV4-1
J gene: TRBJ1-2
clone size: NA
CDR3 DNA: TGCGCCAGCAGCCCGCCCAGGGGTAGCTATGGCTACACCTTC
CDR3 protein: CASSPPRGSYGYTF

D gene: NA
CDR3 length: 11
V gene: TRBV3-1/TRBV3-2
J gene: TRBJ2-5
clone size: NA
CDR3 DNA: TGTGCCAGCAGCCAAGAAAGATATGAATACTTC
CDR3 protein: CASSQERYEYF

D gene: TRBD1
CDR3 length: 16
V gene: TRBV4-2
J gene: TRBJ2-7
clone size: NA
CDR3 DNA: TGTGCCAGCAGCCAAGATACGGGACAGGCGCCCTACGAGCAGTACTTC
CDR3 protein: CASSQDTGQAPYEQYF

D gene: NA
CDR3 length: 14
V gene: TRBV3-1/TRBV3-2
J gene: TRBJ1-4
clone size: NA
CDR3 DNA: TGTGCCAGCAGCCGAAGGGACGGGGATGAAAAACTGTTTTTT
CDR3 protein: CASSRRDGDEKLFF

D gene: NA
CDR3 length: 13
V gene: TRBV28
J gene: TRBJ1-2
clone size: NA
CDR3 DNA: TGTGCCAGCAGTTTGAGAGGGTTGGGCGGCTACACCTTC
CDR3 protein: CASSLRGLGGYTF

D gene: TRBD2
CDR3 length: 16
V gene: TRBV6-4
J gene: TRBJ2-3
clone size: once
CDR3 DNA: TGTGCCAGCAGTGACTCAGCCAGCGGGGGCACAGATACGCAGTATTTT
CDR3 protein: CASSDSASGGTDTQYF

D gene: NA
CDR3 length: 16
V gene: TRBV7-2
J gene: TRBJ2-4
clone size: NA
CDR3 DNA: TGTGCCAGCAGCGTAGATCCCGTACTAGCCAAAAACATTCAGTACTTC
CDR3 protein: CASSVDPVLAKNIQYF

D gene: NA
CDR3 length: 13
V gene: TRBV29-1
J gene: TRBJ1-2
clone size: NA
CDR3 DNA: TGCAGCGTTGAGCCCGAGGCAGACTATGGCTACACCTTC
CDR3 protein: CSVEPEADYGYTF

D gene: NA
CDR3 length: 14
V gene: TRBV7-2
J gene: TRBJ2-2
clone size: NA
CDR3 DNA: TGTGCCAGCAGCGCCCTCAGGGACACCGGGGAGCTGTTTTTT
CDR3 protein: CASSALRDTGELFF

D gene: TRBD2
CDR3 length: 14
V gene: TRBV11-3
J gene: TRBJ2-7
clone size: NA
CDR3 DNA: TGTGCCAGCAGCTCCCGGACTAGCCCGTGGGAGCAGTACTTC
CDR3 protein: CASSSRTSPWEQYF

D gene: NA
CDR3 length: 20
V gene: TRBV11-3
J gene: TRBJ1-5
clone size: NA
CDR3 DNA: TGTGCCACCCTATATTACGGGACATCGGCCCCTTATTTTAGCAATCAGCCCCAGCATTTT
CDR3 protein: CATLYYGTSAPYFSNQPQHF

D gene: NA
CDR3 length: 17
V gene: TRBV11-2
J gene: TRBJ1-3
clone size: NA
CDR3 DNA: TGTGCCAGCATCCCGGGATTTGGGGGGCGAGTTGGAAACACCATATATTTT
CDR3 protein: CASIPGFGGRVGNTIYF

D gene: TRBD2
CDR3 length: 13
V gene: TRBV14
J gene: TRBJ2-3
clone size: NA
CDR3 DNA: TGTGCCAGCAGCCAAGATCGGGGGGTTACGCAGTATTTT
CDR3 protein: CASSQDRGVTQYF